This TCR beta chain emerged from a study of lymphopenia after photon versus proton radiotherapy. With 0 bases removed from V and 4 bases from J, the gap between germline ends came to 7 bases. The germline V gene encodes CDR1 LNHDA and CDR2 SQIVND (reference sequence). This CDR3 is 14 amino acids long. Points on this clone: Its target is unknown.

Findings and limits, study-wide: Post-nadir diversity loss with photons came from oligoclonal expansion, particularly CD8+ Temra cells. Post-nadir TCR diversity decline inversely tracked overall survival among those who died. Only patients who died were analyzed for survival; proton advantage is unproven. Proton therapy kept repertoires fairly stable, unlike photons, which gained effector/memory cells.

TCRdb's copy holds only in-frame clones and misses some; the assay was immunoSEQ multiplex PCR. Of under 70,000 clones in the sample, 92% were seen once. This receptor was taken from a woman aged 35 to 49 with cholangiocarcinoma. This rearrangement joins TRBV19 to TRBJ1-5; D gene ambiguous. The sequences come from peripheral blood, collected from a patient treated with photon-based radiotherapy. The DNA of the CDR3 is TGTGCCAGTAGTATAGACGTCCTAAATCAGCCCCAGCATTTT. It translates to CASSIDVLNQPQHF. Combining the CDR3 with reference TRBV19 and TRBJ1-5 gives the whole variable domain DGGITQSPKYLFRKEGQNVTLSCEQNLNHDAMYWYRQDPGQGLRLIYYSQIVNDFQKGDIAEGYSVSREKKESFPLTVTSAQKNPTAFYLCASSIDVLNQPQHFGDGTRLSIL.